The rows below give T cell receptor beta chains drawn from one sample of a study of shared clonotypes between healthy human individuals. Sequenced by immunoSEQ multiplex PCR; TCRdb stores in-frame clones only, minus some. This table holds approximately 500,000 clones, almost 97% found once. The sample was naive CD4+ T cells sorted from blood. These receptors came from a woman in her twenties or thirties in good health. CDR3s leave out the opening cysteine and the closing phenylalanine or tryptophan.

CDR3 protein,J gene,V gene
ASSSTDTQY,TRBJ2-3,TRBV28
ASSCSIWARGAHEQY,TRBJ2-7,TRBV11-3
ASSSPPWREALTDTQY,TRBJ2-3,TRBV5-8
ASSIEFTLGLSTGELF,TRBJ2-2,TRBV19
ASSVSGGSNPGELF,TRBJ2-2,TRBV9
ASSVGPPQETQY,TRBJ2-5,TRBV9
ARTSGSRRETQY,TRBJ2-5,TRBV30
ASSFGGLGTDTQY,TRBJ2-3,TRBV7-3
ASSFPGSSYEQY,TRBJ2-7,TRBV5-1
ASSTSGRSYNEQF,TRBJ2-1,TRBV19
ASSLQTEGGYEQY,TRBJ2-7,TRBV5-4
ASSLKNSFYEQY,TRBJ2-7,TRBV5-1
SALIGGSSYNEQF,TRBJ2-1,TRBV29-1
ASTPGRSNQPQH,TRBJ1-5,TRBV7-2
ASGAYNEQF,TRBJ2-1,TRBV2
ASSLWGSGANVLT,TRBJ2-6,TRBV7-9
ASSVALNTEAF,TRBJ1-1,TRBV9
ASSLRQVPAYEQY,TRBJ2-7,TRBV13
ASRPGLDSGANVLT,TRBJ2-6,TRBV19
ASSRVETQY,TRBJ2-5,TRBV18
ASSLDSGSTYNEQF,TRBJ2-1,TRBV28
ASSRGADQPQH,TRBJ1-5,TRBV6-6
ASIGGQGYSYEQY,-,TRBV28
ASSYLRTSGRENEQF,TRBJ2-1,TRBV28
AWSSSSYEQY,-,TRBV30
ATPGRPSGANVLT,TRBJ2-6,TRBV2
ASSGQGGYGYT,TRBJ1-2,TRBV2
ASSAGTTGEQY,TRBJ2-7,TRBV18
ASSFQPGPATYEQY,TRBJ2-7,TRBV5-1